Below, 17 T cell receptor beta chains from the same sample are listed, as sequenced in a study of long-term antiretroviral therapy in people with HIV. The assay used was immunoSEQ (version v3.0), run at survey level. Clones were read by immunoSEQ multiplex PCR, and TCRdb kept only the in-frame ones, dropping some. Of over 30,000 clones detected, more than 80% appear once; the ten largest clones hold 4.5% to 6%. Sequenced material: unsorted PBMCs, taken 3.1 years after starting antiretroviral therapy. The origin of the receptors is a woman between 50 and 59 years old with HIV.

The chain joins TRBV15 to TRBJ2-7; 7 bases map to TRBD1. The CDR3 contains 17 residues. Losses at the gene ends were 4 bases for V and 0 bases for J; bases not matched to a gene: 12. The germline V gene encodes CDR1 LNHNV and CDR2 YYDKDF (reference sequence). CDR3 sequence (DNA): TGTGCCACCAGCACCGACAGGGTTACTATTAGCTCCTACGAGCAGTACTTC. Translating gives CATSTDRVTISSYEQYF.

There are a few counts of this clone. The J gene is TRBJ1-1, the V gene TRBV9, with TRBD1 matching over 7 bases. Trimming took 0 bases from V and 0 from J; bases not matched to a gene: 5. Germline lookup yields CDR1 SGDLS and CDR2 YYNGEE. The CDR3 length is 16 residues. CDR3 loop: CASSVGETGLNTEAFF. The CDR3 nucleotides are TGTGCCAGCAGCGTAGGAGAGACAGGGTTGAACACTGAAGCTTTCTTT.

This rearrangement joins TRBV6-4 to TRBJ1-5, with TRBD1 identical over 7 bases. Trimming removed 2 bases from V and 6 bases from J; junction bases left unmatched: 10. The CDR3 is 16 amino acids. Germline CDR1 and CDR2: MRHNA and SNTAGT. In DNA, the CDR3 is TGTGCCAGCAGTGACCCCTGGGACAGAATTCTTCAGCCCCAGCATTTT. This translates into CASSDPWDRILQPQHF.

CDR3 in DNA: TGTGCCAGCAGTGAAAGGGGTCCGCAGGTGCAGGGCTACACCTTC. As protein: CASSERGPQVQGYTF. The chain is built from TRBV2 and TRBJ1-2; possibly TRBD1 for D (5 bases). Germline CDR1 is SNHLY and CDR2 is FYNNEI. This CDR3 contains 15 residues. V was pared by 2 bases and J by 8 bases, with 18 bases between.

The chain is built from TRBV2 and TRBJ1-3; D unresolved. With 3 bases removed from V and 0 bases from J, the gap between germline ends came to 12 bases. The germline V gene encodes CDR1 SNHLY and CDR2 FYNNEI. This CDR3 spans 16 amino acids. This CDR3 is CASSDEGRRSGNTIYF. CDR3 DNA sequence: TGTGCCAGCAGTGACGAGGGTAGGCGCTCTGGAAACACCATATATTTT.

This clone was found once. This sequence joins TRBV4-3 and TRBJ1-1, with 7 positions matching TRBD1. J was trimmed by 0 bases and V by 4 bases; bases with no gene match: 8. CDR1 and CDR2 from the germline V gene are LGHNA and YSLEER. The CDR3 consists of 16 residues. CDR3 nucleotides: TGCGCCAGCAGCCCCGACAGGGCCCAGATGAACACTGAAGCTTTCTTT. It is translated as CASSPDRAQMNTEAFF.

This CDR3 is CASSPRQGGTDTQYF. In DNA, the CDR3 is TGTGCCAGCAGCCCCCGACAGGGGGGCACAGATACGCAGTATTTT. The V and J genes are TRBV11-2 and TRBJ2-3; 9 bases align to TRBD1. Losses at the gene ends were 5 bases for V and 1 base for J; bases not matched to a gene: 4. This CDR3 has 15 amino acids. CDR1 is SGHAT, CDR2 FQNNGV, per germline.

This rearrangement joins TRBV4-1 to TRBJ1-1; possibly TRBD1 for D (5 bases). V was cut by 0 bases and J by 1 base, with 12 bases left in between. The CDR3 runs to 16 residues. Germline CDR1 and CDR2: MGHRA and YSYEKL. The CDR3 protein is CASSQEGGAANTEAFF. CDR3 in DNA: TGCGCCAGCAGCCAAGAAGGAGGGGCCGCGAACACTGAAGCTTTCTTT.

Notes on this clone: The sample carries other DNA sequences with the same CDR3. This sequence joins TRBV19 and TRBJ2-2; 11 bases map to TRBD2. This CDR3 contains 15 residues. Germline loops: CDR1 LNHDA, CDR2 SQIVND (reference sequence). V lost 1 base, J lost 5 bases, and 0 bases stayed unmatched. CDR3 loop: CASSIGLAGTGELFF. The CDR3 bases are TGTGCCAGTAGTATAGGACTAGCGGGGACCGGGGAGCTGTTTTTT.

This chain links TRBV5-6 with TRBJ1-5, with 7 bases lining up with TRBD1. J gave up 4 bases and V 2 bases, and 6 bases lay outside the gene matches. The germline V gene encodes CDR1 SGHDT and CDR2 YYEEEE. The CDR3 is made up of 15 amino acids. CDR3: CASSFFGTDNQPQHF. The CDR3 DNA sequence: TGTGCCAGCAGCTTCTTCGGGACAGATAATCAGCCCCAGCATTTT.

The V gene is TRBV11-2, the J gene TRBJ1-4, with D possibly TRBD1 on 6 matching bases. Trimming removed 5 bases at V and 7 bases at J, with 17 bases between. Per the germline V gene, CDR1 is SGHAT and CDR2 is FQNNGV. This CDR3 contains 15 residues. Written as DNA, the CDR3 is TGTGCCAGCAGCCCCATTAGGGGGGAGGGTGAAAAACTGTTTTTT. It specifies CASSPIRGEGEKLFF.

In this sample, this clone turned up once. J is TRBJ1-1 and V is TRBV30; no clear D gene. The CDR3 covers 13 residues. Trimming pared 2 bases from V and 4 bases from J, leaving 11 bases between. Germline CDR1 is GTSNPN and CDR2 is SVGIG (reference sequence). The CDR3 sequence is CAWSTFFSTEAFF. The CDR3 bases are TGTGCCTGGAGTACATTCTTCAGCACTGAAGCTTTCTTT.

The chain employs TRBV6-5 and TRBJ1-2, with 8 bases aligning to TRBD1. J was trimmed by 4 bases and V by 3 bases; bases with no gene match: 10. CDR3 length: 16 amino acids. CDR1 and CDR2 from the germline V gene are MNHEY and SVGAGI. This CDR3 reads CASSYSSQGAFYGYTF. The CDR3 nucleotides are TGTGCCAGCAGTTATTCTTCGCAGGGGGCTTTCTATGGCTACACCTTC.

Here the CDR3 reads CASSLQGSLSYEQYF. For the CDR3, the DNA is TGTGCCAGCAGCTTACAGGGCTCACTCTCCTACGAGCAGTACTTC. The chain couples TRBV7-2 to TRBJ2-7, with a tentative D call TRBD1 (5 bases). The V gene's germline CDR1 is SGHTA and CDR2 FQGNSA. Trimming left V 2 bases short and J 0 bases short, with 11 bases between. The CDR3 spans 15 residues.

The CDR3, as DNA: TGCGCCAGCAGCTTGGGCAGGGCAACTAATGAAAAACTGTTTTTT. Amino acids: CASSLGRATNEKLFF. The V and J genes are TRBV5-1 and TRBJ1-4, with D maybe TRBD1 (5 bases). Germline V gives CDR1 SGHRS, CDR2 YFSETQ. CDR3 length: 15 amino acids. The V end lost 0 bases, the J end lost 0 bases, and 6 bases lay between the germline ends.

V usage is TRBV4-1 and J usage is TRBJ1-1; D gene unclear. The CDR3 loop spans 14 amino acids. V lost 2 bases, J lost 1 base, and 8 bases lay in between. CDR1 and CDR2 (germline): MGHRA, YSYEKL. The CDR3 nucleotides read TGCGCCAGCAGCCAACATGTGAGGAACACTGAAGCTTTCTTT. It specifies CASSQHVRNTEAFF.

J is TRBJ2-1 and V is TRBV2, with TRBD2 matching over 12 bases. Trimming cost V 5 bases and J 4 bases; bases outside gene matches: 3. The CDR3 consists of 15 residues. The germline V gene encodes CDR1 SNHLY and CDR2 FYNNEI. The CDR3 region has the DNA TGTGCCAGCAGTCCTAGCGGGGGGGTATACAATGAGCAGTTCTTC. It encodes CASSPSGGVYNEQFF.